Each of the 14 T cell receptor beta chains below was sequenced from the same sample in a study of beta chain features in type 1 diabetes. Whole-study findings and limits: Within each of all four CD4+ subsets, Type 1 diabetes patients had TCRB CDR3s that were moderately but significantly shorter.

Since all of the isolated RNA was reverse transcribed, expressed TCRB transcripts were what got sequenced. Produced via immunoSEQ multiplex PCR; TCRdb's table is partial and in-frame only. This sample has around 600,000 clones, with around 11% found just once. Antigens of these TCRs are unknown. The source material was naive CD4+ T cells from blood. These receptors were taken from a man in his thirties or forties with type 1 diabetes.

This chain uses TRBV30 with TRBJ2-1; possible D gene TRBD1, 5 bases. The CDR3 has 12 amino acids. The V gene lost 1 base and the J gene lost 6 bases, with 7 bases spanning the gap. Germline CDR1 and CDR2: GTSNPN and SVGIG (reference sequence). The CDR3 DNA reads TGTGCCTGGAGTGCTGACAGCAATGAGCAGTTCTTC. Translation gives CAWSADSNEQFF. Full variable domain (rest looked up from reference TRBV30 and TRBJ2-1): SQTIHQWPATLVQPVGSPLSLECTVEGTSNPNLYWYRQAAGRGLQLLFYSVGIGQISSEVPQNLSASRPQDRQFILSSKKLLLSDSGFYLCAWSADSNEQFFGPGTRLTVL.

The chain is built from TRBV2 and TRBJ1-2; D is perhaps TRBD1 (5 bases). Trimming took off 5 bases at V and 0 bases at J, with 10 bases between the two ends. This CDR3 has 14 residues. Germline-derived CDR1 and CDR2 are SNHLY and FYNNEI. CDR3 bases: TGTGCCAGCAGTCCCGAGACAGCTAACTATGGCTACACCTTC. Amino acid sequence: CASSPETANYGYTF. Using reference TRBV2 and TRBJ1-2 for the parts outside the CDR3, the full variable domain is EPEVTQTPSHQVTQMGQEVILRCVPISNHLYFYWYRQILGQKVEFLVSFYNNEISEKSEIFDDQFSVERPDGSNFTLKIRSTKLEDSAMYFCASSPETANYGYTFGSGTRLTVV.

The chain recombines TRBV27 with TRBJ1-5, with D uncertain. Germline-derived CDR1 and CDR2 are MNHEY and SMNVEV (reference sequence). V was cut by 4 bases and J by 0 bases, with 7 bases left in between. The CDR3 loop spans 14 amino acids. CDR3 amino acids: CASSYDHSNQPQHF. CDR3 coding DNA: TGTGCCAGCAGTTACGACCATAGCAATCAGCCCCAGCATTTT.

The chain carries TRBV5-1 and TRBJ2-7; the D gene is possibly TRBD2 (6 bases). The CDR3 sequence is 12 residues long. CDR1 is SGHRS, CDR2 YFSETQ, per germline. Deletions cut 0 bases from V and 7 bases from J, with 8 bases between. CDR3 protein: CASSLGREEQYF. CDR3 DNA: TGCGCCAGCAGCTTGGGACGGGAGGAGCAGTACTTC.

This clone turned up a few times. This chain joins TRBV9 and TRBJ1-5; D might be TRBD1 (6 bases). This CDR3 has 14 amino acids. CDR1 and CDR2 (germline): SGDLS, YYNGEE. V gave up 3 bases and J gave up 5 bases, with 12 bases separating them. The CDR3: CASSAGTRYQPQHF. CDR3 in DNA: TGTGCCAGCAGCGCTGGGACAAGATATCAGCCCCAGCATTTT.

This clone was found a few times. J is TRBJ1-1 and V is TRBV19; D possibly corresponds to TRBD1 (6 bases). The CDR3 length is 13 residues. V lost 6 bases to trimming and J lost 3 bases, with 11 bases between them. Looked up from germline, CDR1 is LNHDA and CDR2 is SQIVND (reference sequence). The CDR3 spells CASRLQGDTEAFF. CDR3 sequence (DNA): TGTGCCAGTAGATTACAGGGTGACACTGAAGCTTTCTTT.

In its sample, this clone was seen a few times. The chain has TRBV28 and TRBJ1-2, with 8 bases matching TRBD1. CDR3 size: 15 residues. In germline, CDR1 is MDHEN, CDR2 SYDVKM. V was clipped by 3 bases and J by 3 bases; unmatched bases: 6. CDR3 protein: CASSFVAGGYYGYTF. Here the CDR3 DNA reads TGTGCCAGCAGTTTTGTGGCAGGGGGCTACTATGGCTACACCTTC.

The V and J genes are TRBV4-3 and TRBJ2-4; no definite D call. CDR3 length: 15 amino acids. The V and J ends lost 0 bases and 1 base respectively, with 7 bases between them. Germline CDR1 reads LGHNA; CDR2 reads YSLEER. The DNA for the CDR3 is TGCGCCAGCAGCCAAGAGGGTGGCGCCAAAAACATTCAGTACTTC. Translation gives CASSQEGGAKNIQYF.

This clone was observed a few times. The chain carries TRBV27 and TRBJ2-4; the D call may be TRBD1 or TRBD2 (5 bases each). Trimming pared 6 bases from V and 9 bases from J, leaving 15 bases between. This CDR3 comprises 13 residues. Per germline, CDR1 MNHEY and CDR2 SMNVEV (reference sequence). The CDR3 DNA follows: TGTGCCAGCAGCCCCGGGACCTTAGGCATTCAGTACTTC. Encoded protein: CASSPGTLGIQYF.

This clone occurred a few times. The chain combines TRBV19 with TRBJ2-5, with unresolved D. The CDR3 is made up of 12 amino acids. V lost 5 bases and J lost 1, with 5 bases in between. Germline CDR1 LNHDA, CDR2 SQIVND (reference sequence). Written as DNA, the CDR3 is TGTGCCAGTAGTGAGCGCCAAGAGACCCAGTACTTC. This translates into CASSERQETQYF.

This clone appeared a few times. This chain connects TRBV4-3 to TRBJ2-1; D gene ambiguous. V was pared by 0 bases and J by 8 bases, with 14 bases between. The CDR3 is 15 residues long. The germline CDR1 and CDR2 sequences are LGHNA and YSLEER. CDR3 nucleotide sequence: TGCGCCAGCAGCCAAGATCCTTGGGGTAAATATGAGCAGTTCTTC. As protein: CASSQDPWGKYEQFF.

This clone has a handful of counts. The chain couples TRBV4-2 to TRBJ1-1; perhaps TRBD1 as D (5 bases). The CDR3 is made up of 15 amino acids. Germline CDR1 LGHNA, CDR2 YNFKEQ. Trimming took off 0 bases at V and 9 bases at J, with 17 bases between the two ends. The CDR3: CASSQDGGIGRQAFF. CDR3 DNA: TGTGCCAGCAGCCAAGATGGGGGTATCGGAAGGCAAGCTTTCTTT.

The V call is TRBV7-2, the J call TRBJ2-1, with 13 bases fitting TRBD2. Germline lookup yields CDR1 SGHTA and CDR2 FQGNSA. The V and J ends lost 3 bases and 8 bases, in that order; junction bases with no gene match: 10. The CDR3 loop spans 17 amino acids. The CDR3 loop is CASSFPPGLAGRHEQFF. In DNA form, the CDR3 reads TGTGCCAGCAGCTTCCCCCCGGGACTAGCGGGGCGTCATGAGCAGTTCTTC. The full variable domain, with the rest looked up from reference TRBV7-2 and TRBJ2-1, is GAGVSQSPSNKVTEKGKDVELRCDPISGHTALYWYRQSLGQGLEFLIYFQGNSAPDKSGLPSDRFSAERTGGSVSTLTIQRTQQEDSAVYLCASSFPPGLAGRHEQFFGPGTRLTVL.

This clone was seen a handful of times. Other DNA sequences from this sample encode an identical CDR3 as well. The chain has TRBV5-4 and TRBJ2-7; D is possibly TRBD1 (6 bases). Germline V gene data show CDR1 as SGHNT and CDR2 as YYREEE (reference sequence). The CDR3 is 14 residues long. The V and J ends lost 2 bases and 0 bases respectively, with 9 bases between them. Written as DNA, the CDR3 is TGTGCCAGCAGCTTACAGGGAACCTCCTACGAGCAGTACTTC. This translates into CASSLQGTSYEQYF.